The 20 T cell receptor beta chains below were found in one sample sequenced in a study of blood T cells in healthy people across ages. A J-beta primer mix and a sample-barcoded 5' primer were used in a second PCR of about 7 to 12 cycles. A single record per CDR3 protein comes from TCRdb applying MiXCR to the 5' RACE reads. The sample consists of about 1.6 million distinct CDR3 sequences, about 31% of them appearing once. Sequencing input: blood. Receptors originate from a woman aged 30 to 39 in good health.

V usage is TRBV28 and J usage is TRBJ2-1, with D possibly being TRBD2 (6 bases). Deletions cut 11 bases from V and 4 bases from J, with 24 bases between. CDR3 size: 16 residues. CDR1 is MDHEN and CDR2 is SYDVKM in the germline V gene. The CDR3 region is CASKSGQGPYYNEQFF. The DNA of the CDR3 is TGTGCCTCAAAGAGCGGGCAGGGCCCCTATTACAATGAGCAGTTCTTC.

This rearrangement joins TRBV28 to TRBJ2-7, with a tentative D call TRBD2 (5 bases). V lost 6 bases and J 4 bases, leaving 19 bases between the germline ends. The CDR3 loop spans 15 amino acids. From germline, CDR1 is MDHEN and CDR2 SYDVKM. The CDR3 DNA reads as TGTGCCAGCAGCTCCTCGGAGGCCCTGTTTTACGAGCAGTACTTC. It translates to CASSSSEALFYEQYF. The full variable domain, in which reference TRBV28 and TRBJ2-7 provide the parts outside the CDR3, is DVKVTQSSRYLVKRTGEKVFLECVQDMDHENMFWYRQDPGLGLRLIYFSYDVKMKEKGDIPEGYSVSREKKERFSLILESASTNQTSMYLCASSSSEALFYEQYFGPGTRLTVT.

This clonotype was detected a few times. The rearrangement uses TRBV27 and TRBJ2-1; 15 bases are a match to TRBD2. The CDR3 has 16 amino acids. Germline V gives CDR1 MNHEY, CDR2 SMNVEV (reference sequence). V lost 5 bases, J lost 5 bases, and 4 bases stayed unmatched. For the CDR3, the DNA is TGTGCCAGCAGTGACGGGACTAGCGGGAGGAACAATGAGCAGTTCTTC. This encodes CASSDGTSGRNNEQFF.

The sample holds a few counts of this clonotype. The chain couples TRBV12-3 or TRBV12-4 to TRBJ2-7; no reliable D call. CDR3 size: 13 residues. Trimming removed 6 bases at V and 9 bases at J, with 18 bases between. The CDR3 DNA sequence: TGTGCCAGCAGCCCCCGGACCCCCATGGTGCAGTACTTC. It translates to CASSPRTPMVQYF.

The genes are TRBV7-9 and TRBJ2-5, with 7 bases that match TRBD2. Looked up from germline, CDR1 is SEHNR and CDR2 is FQNEAQ (reference sequence). J gave up 11 bases and V 5 bases, and 32 bases lay outside the gene matches. The CDR3 contains 20 residues. As DNA, the CDR3 is TGTGCCAGCAGCCGGGACGGGGGGACCGGGACCACCTTCCCGATACGTTGGCAGTACTTC. It encodes CASSRDGGTGTTFPIRWQYF.

This clonotype was detected only a few times. The chain recombines TRBV12-3 or TRBV12-4 with TRBJ2-3, with TRBD2 identical over 11 bases. V lost 0 bases, J lost 5 bases, and 7 bases stayed unmatched. The CDR3 spans 17 residues. The CDR3, as DNA: TGTGCCAGCAGTTTAGCGTTGGGACTAGCGGAAGAAGATACGCAGTATTTT. It specifies CASSLALGLAEEDTQYF.

The chain employs TRBV5-1 and TRBJ2-5; a weak D match, TRBD1 (5 bases). Per the germline V gene, CDR1 is SGHRS and CDR2 is YFSETQ. Trimming took off 0 bases at V and 7 bases at J, with 16 bases between the two ends. There are 15 residues in the CDR3. The CDR3 DNA reads TGCGCCAGCAGCTTGGGAACAGGTTTGGATGGGACCCAGTACTTC. It translates to CASSLGTGLDGTQYF.

The chain joins TRBV20-1 to TRBJ1-2, with D possibly matching TRBD1 (6 bases). V lost 3 bases, J lost 10 bases, and 15 bases lay in between. There are 12 residues in the CDR3. Germline V gives CDR1 DFQATT, CDR2 SNEGSKA (reference sequence). Here the CDR3 DNA reads TGCAGTGCTAGGCCCCAGGGGTCGAACTACACCTTC. Its translation is CSARPQGSNYTF.

This clonotype was counted a few times. The chain joins TRBV20-1 to TRBJ1-2, with D unclear. Germline V lookup: CDR1 DFQATT, CDR2 SNEGSKA (reference sequence). This CDR3 comprises 14 residues. CDR3 in amino acids: CRAYGFGTNYGYTF. CDR3 bases: TGCAGGGCCTACGGGTTTGGGACTAACTATGGCTACACCTTC.

This clonotype was seen only a few times. The rearrangement uses TRBV9 and TRBJ2-5; D unclear. With the DNA end fitting TRBJ2-7 better, the J assignment may be wrong. The CDR3 sequence is 15 residues long. CDR1 and CDR2 from the germline V gene are SGDLS and YYNGEE. The CDR3 DNA reads TGTGCCAGCAGCCCCAATCCTAGAACGTACTACGAGCAGTACTTC. This codes for CASSPNPRTYYEQYF.

This clonotype was observed a single time. This chain joins TRBV7-8 and TRBJ2-5; a possible D gene is TRBD1 (6 bases). The germline V gene has CDR1 SGHVS and CDR2 FQNEAQ. Deletions cut 4 bases from V and 2 bases from J, with 17 bases between. This CDR3 is 16 amino acids long. CDR3 protein: CASSYLPGHLQETQYF. DNA for the CDR3: TGTGCCAGCAGCTATCTACCGGGACACCTTCAAGAGACCCAGTACTTC.

The chain has TRBV5-4 and TRBJ2-5; D is perhaps TRBD1 or TRBD2 (6 bases each). This CDR3 contains 14 residues. V dropped 3 bases and J dropped 11 bases, with 20 bases sitting between them. Germline assignment: CDR1 SGHNT and CDR2 YYREEE (reference sequence). CDR3 nucleotides: TGTGCCAGCAGCTCGGGACACCCATCGGAGGGGCAGTACTTC. It is translated as CASSSGHPSEGQYF.

The CDR3 sequence is CSASSGMAGANVLTF. CDR3 nucleotide sequence: TGCAGTGCTAGTAGTGGGATGGCTGGGGCCAACGTCCTGACTTTC. V and J are TRBV20-1 and TRBJ2-6; no reliable D call. V lost 3 bases to trimming and J lost 2 bases, with 11 bases between them. The germline CDR1 and CDR2 sequences are DFQATT and SNEGSKA (reference sequence). CDR3 length: 15 residues.

The chain links TRBV6-6 to TRBJ2-5; D remains unclear. The CDR3 is 13 residues long. Germline CDR1 is MNHNY and CDR2 is SVGAGI (reference sequence). V gave up 6 bases and J gave up 1 base, with 9 bases separating them. CDR3 bases: TGTGCCAGCAGAAAGAAAAGCCAAGAGACCCAGTACTTC. This translates into CASRKKSQETQYF.

V gene TRBV6-5 combines with J gene TRBJ2-7; TRBD2 agrees at 9 bases. The J call could be wrong; TRBJ2-5 is a better fit for the DNA end. This CDR3 has 16 residues. Germline V CDR1 and CDR2: MNHEY, SVGAGI. In DNA form, the CDR3 reads TGTGCCAGCAGTCGAACCCTTAGCGGGGGTTGGGAGACCCAGTACTTC. Protein: CASSRTLSGGWETQYF.

The chain carries TRBV20-1 and TRBJ2-7; tentative D call: TRBD1 (6 bases). V was pared by 6 bases and J by 1 base, with 16 bases between. Germline CDR1 DFQATT, CDR2 SNEGSKA (reference sequence). The CDR3 has 14 amino acids. The CDR3 DNA follows: TGCAGTGCCAAGCTGGGGGCGCGGTCCTACGAGCAGTACTTC. Its translation is CSAKLGARSYEQYF.

Regarding this clonotype: A junction end diverges from the germline sequence, so it may reflect a read error. This sequence joins TRBV3-1 and TRBJ1-6; D remains unclear. From germline, CDR1 is LGHDT and CDR2 YNNKEL (reference sequence). The CDR3 has 14 amino acids. CDR3 residues: CASSQSTGNSPPHF. The DNA of the CDR3 is TGTGCCAGCAGCCAATCAACGGGGAATTCACCCCCCCACTTT.

In this sample, this clonotype turned up a few times. The rearrangement links TRBV4-1 to TRBJ1-5; TRBD1 matches at 8 bases. V lost 1 base to trimming and J lost 3 bases; unmatched junction nucleotides: 5. From germline, CDR1 is MGHRA and CDR2 YSYEKL. The CDR3 is made up of 16 amino acids. The CDR3 coding sequence is TGCGCCAGCAGCCAAGTGACAGGGGATGTCAATCAGCCCCAGCATTTT. Translating gives CASSQVTGDVNQPQHF.

This clonotype was detected a few times. The gene calls are TRBV20-1 and TRBJ2-7, with 8 bases fitting TRBD2. Germline CDR1 DFQATT, CDR2 SNEGSKA (reference sequence). The CDR3 consists of 13 residues. After removal of 6 bases from V and 3 bases from J, the junction contained 7 bases not matched to a gene. CDR3 coding DNA: TGCAGTGCCCGGGAGGGGTACGACTACGAGCAGTACTTC. It codes for CSAREGYDYEQYF.

This clonotype was counted many times. This chain connects TRBV4-1 to TRBJ2-5, with D perhaps being TRBD1 or TRBD2 (5 bases each). V dropped 3 bases and J dropped 5 bases, with 13 bases sitting between them. The CDR3 sequence is 14 residues long. Germline CDR1 and CDR2: MGHRA and YSYEKL. The CDR3 spells CASSHPGTKETQYF. In DNA form, the CDR3 reads TGCGCCAGCAGCCACCCCGGGACCAAGGAGACCCAGTACTTC.